Listed here are 7 T cell receptor beta chains from one sample, sequenced in a study of regulatory T cells in long-lasting Graves disease. Time point: newly diagnosed GD, antithyroid drugs for less than 3 months. The TCR library was made from RNA extracted from PBMCs. Both iRepertoire HTBI primers and Arm-PCR of CDR3 regions were used to build the TCR beta libraries. TCRdb processed the multiplex PCR reads anew with MiXCR; each CDR3 protein has one entry. The sample shows 400,000 to 550,000 distinct CDR3 sequences, around 17% of them seen only once. These data were also reused for a study on T cells in Graves' hyperthyroidism and ophthalmopathy.

Sequenced material: peripheral blood mononuclear cells (PBMCs), taken at new diagnosis, from a patient treated with antithyroid drugs. All receptors come from a woman between 18 and 30 years old with Graves disease.

In its sample, this clonotype was seen many times. The rearrangement links TRBV28 to TRBJ1-5; D remains ambiguous. V shed 7 bases and J shed 1 base, with 8 bases lying between them. The germline CDR1 and CDR2 sequences are MDHEN and SYDVKM. The CDR3 is made up of 13 amino acids. Here the CDR3 DNA reads TGTGCCAGCACCGTACACAGCAATCAGCCCCAGCATTTT. Its translation is CASTVHSNQPQHF.

This clonotype was counted many times. The chain carries TRBV11-2 and TRBJ2-1, with 8 bases aligning to TRBD2. CDR3 length equals 16 residues. Trimming cost V 5 bases and J 3 bases; bases outside gene matches: 9. CDR1 is SGHAT and CDR2 is FQNNGV in the germline V gene. CDR3: CASSPRTSIYYNEQFF. Written as DNA, the CDR3 is TGTGCCAGCAGCCCGCGGACTAGCATTTACTACAATGAGCAGTTCTTC.

This rearrangement joins TRBV28 to TRBJ2-1; TRBD2 agrees at 14 bases. Trimming took 7 bases from V and 1 from J; bases not matched to a gene: 9. This CDR3 has 18 residues. Germline V gives CDR1 MDHEN, CDR2 SYDVKM. The CDR3 region has the DNA TGTGCCAGCACACGAGGGGGACTAGCGGGAGAATCCTACAATGAGCAGTTCTTC. Translating gives CASTRGGLAGESYNEQFF.

Many counts were recorded for this clonotype. This sequence joins TRBV12-3 or TRBV12-4 and TRBJ1-2; TRBD1 agrees at 10 bases. With 9 bases clipped from V and 8 bases from J, the junction kept 6 bases outside the gene matches. The CDR3 covers 12 residues. In DNA form, the CDR3 reads TGTGCCAGTGACGGGACAGGGGTCGGCTACACCTTC. Amino acids: CASDGTGVGYTF.

This clonotype was counted a few times. The rearrangement uses TRBV29-1 and TRBJ2-7; tentative D call: TRBD2 (6 bases). The V and J ends lost 5 bases and 6 bases respectively, with 14 bases between them. The CDR3 has 12 residues. Germline assignment: CDR1 SQVTM and CDR2 ANQGSEA. For the CDR3, the DNA is TGCAGCGTTCTAGGGGAGGTTGGCGAGCAGTACTTC. As protein: CSVLGEVGEQYF.

This clonotype was seen at least ten times. V gene TRBV3-1 combines with J gene TRBJ2-1; TRBD2 might be the D (6 bases). There are 16 residues in the CDR3. Germline V gene sequence: CDR1 LGHDT, CDR2 YNNKEL (reference sequence). Trimming removed 3 bases from V and 6 bases from J, with 18 bases in between. CDR3 sequence: CASSHGRDWAANEQFF. The CDR3 bases are TGTGCCAGCAGCCATGGTCGGGACTGGGCGGCCAATGAGCAGTTCTTC.

This clonotype was recorded at least ten times. The gene calls are TRBV20-1 and TRBJ2-1; D unresolved. CDR3 length: 17 residues. V lost 0 bases to trimming and J lost 7 bases, with 22 bases between them. The germline CDR1 and CDR2 sequences are DFQATT and SNEGSKA (reference sequence). In nucleotides, the CDR3 is TGCAGTGCTAGAGATCTCGGGTTGTTCGCGGAGAAAAATGAGCAGTTCTTC. It yields the protein CSARDLGLFAEKNEQFF.